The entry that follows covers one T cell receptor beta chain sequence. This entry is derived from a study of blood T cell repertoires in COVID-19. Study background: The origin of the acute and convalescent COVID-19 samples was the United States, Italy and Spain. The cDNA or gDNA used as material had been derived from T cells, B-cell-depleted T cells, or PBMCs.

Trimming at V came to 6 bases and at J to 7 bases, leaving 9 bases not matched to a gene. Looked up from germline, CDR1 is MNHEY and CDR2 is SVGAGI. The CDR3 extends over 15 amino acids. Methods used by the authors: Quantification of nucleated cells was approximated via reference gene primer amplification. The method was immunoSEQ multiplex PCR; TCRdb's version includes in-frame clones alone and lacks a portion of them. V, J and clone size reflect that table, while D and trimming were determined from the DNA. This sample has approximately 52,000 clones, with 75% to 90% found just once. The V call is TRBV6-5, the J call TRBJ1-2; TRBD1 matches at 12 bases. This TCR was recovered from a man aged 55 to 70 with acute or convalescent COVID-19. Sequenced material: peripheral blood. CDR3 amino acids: CASRAPGQGAGGYTF. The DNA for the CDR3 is TGTGCCAGCAGGGCCCCGGGACAGGGGGCGGGTGGCTACACCTTC.